This TCR beta chain was profiled in a study of blood T cell repertoires in COVID-19. Concerning this clone: Other DNA sequences of this sample code for an identical CDR3.

Germline V gives CDR1 LGHDT, CDR2 YNNKEL (reference sequence). The germline V and J ends were trimmed by 2 bases and 4 bases, with 6 bases remaining between them. The CDR3 spans 13 residues. Clones were read by immunoSEQ multiplex PCR, and TCRdb kept only the in-frame ones, dropping some. The table has some 250,000 clones, 85% to 90% seen once; the top ten hold roughly 16%. Material for sequencing was PBMCs or T cells enriched from blood (not recorded which). The receptor comes from a man aged 18 to 29 who had recovered from COVID-19. The V call is TRBV3-1 (or the pseudogene TRBV3-2), the J call TRBJ1-5; D perhaps matches TRBD1 (5 bases). The CDR3 nucleotides are TGTGCCAGCAGCCAAAGGGGTAATCAGCCCCAGCATTTT. Translation: CASSQRGNQPQHF.